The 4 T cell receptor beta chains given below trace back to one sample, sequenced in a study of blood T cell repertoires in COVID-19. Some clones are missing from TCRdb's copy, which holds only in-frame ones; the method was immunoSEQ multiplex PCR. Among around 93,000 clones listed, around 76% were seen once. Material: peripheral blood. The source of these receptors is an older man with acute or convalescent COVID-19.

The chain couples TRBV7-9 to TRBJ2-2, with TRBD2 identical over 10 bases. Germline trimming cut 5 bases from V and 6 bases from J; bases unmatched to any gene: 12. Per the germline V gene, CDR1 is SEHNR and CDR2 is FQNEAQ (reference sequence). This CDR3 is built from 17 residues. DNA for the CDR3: TGTGCCAGCAGCCAATTGGGGCTAGCGGGAGTCCCCGGGGAGCTGTTTTTT. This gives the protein CASSQLGLAGVPGELFF.

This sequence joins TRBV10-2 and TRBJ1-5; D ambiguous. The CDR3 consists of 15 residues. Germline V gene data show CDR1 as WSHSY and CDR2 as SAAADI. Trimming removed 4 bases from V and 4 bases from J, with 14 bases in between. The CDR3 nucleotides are TGCGCCAGCAGTGCAGAGGCCCTTGGGAATCAGCCCCAGCATTTT. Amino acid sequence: CASSAEALGNQPQHF.

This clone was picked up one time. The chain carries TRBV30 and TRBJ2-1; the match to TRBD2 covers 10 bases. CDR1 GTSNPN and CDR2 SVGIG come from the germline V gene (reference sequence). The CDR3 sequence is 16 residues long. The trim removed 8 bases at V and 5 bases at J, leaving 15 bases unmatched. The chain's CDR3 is CASHTSGKSYHNEQFF. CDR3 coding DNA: TGTGCCAGCCATACTAGCGGGAAGTCTTACCACAATGAGCAGTTCTTC.

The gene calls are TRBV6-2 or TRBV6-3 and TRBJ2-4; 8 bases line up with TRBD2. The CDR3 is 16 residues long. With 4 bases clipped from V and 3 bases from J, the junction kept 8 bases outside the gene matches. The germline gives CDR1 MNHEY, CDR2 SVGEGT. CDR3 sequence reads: CASSFRSTSVKNIQYF. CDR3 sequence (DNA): TGTGCCAGCAGTTTCCGGTCGACTAGCGTCAAAAACATTCAGTACTTC.